This T cell receptor beta chain emerged from a study of cytomegalovirus exposure and HLA in healthy donors. General observations from the study: Reports described diagnosis of cytomegalovirus status by the classifier as highly specific and sensitive.

The PCR was carried out with 60 Vbeta primers and 13 Jbeta primers. Clones were read by immunoSEQ multiplex PCR, and TCRdb kept only the in-frame ones, dropping some. The repertoire has about 160,000 clones, approximately 72% of them found once; the top ten carry approximately 2.4%. A remark on this clone: What it recognizes is unknown.

The CDR3 length is 18 residues. Germline CDR1 reads SGHNT; CDR2 reads YYREEE (reference sequence). V dropped 5 bases and J dropped 2; count of bases not matched to a gene: 9. Sequenced sample: PBMCs. The receptor's source is a female donor in good health and CMV-seronegative. V usage is TRBV5-4 and J usage is TRBJ2-3; the match to TRBD2 covers 15 bases. The CDR3 nucleotides are TGTGCCAGCAGATATGGGACTAGCGGGAGGCTATCCACAGATACGCAGTATTTT. This codes for CASRYGTSGRLSTDTQYF.